This T cell receptor beta chain is drawn from a study of blood T cell repertoires in COVID-19. TCRdb keeps only in-frame clones here, not all; method: immunoSEQ multiplex PCR. Of approximately 220,000 clones in the sample, about 90% were seen once. CDR3 length: 15 amino acids. V gave up 0 bases and J gave up 5 bases; unmatched junction bases: 5. The germline V gene encodes CDR1 SGHRS and CDR2 YFSETQ. This sequence originates from a man younger than 45 who had recovered from COVID-19. The rearrangement uses TRBV5-1 and TRBJ2-1; 7 bases match TRBD1. Sequencing used PBMCs or T cells enriched from blood (not recorded which). The CDR3 is CASSLGGTVNNEQFF. CDR3 sequence (DNA): TGCGCCAGCAGCTTGGGGGGGACAGTAAACAATGAGCAGTTCTTC.